The 25 T cell receptor beta chains presented below share a single source sample, sequenced in a study of patients and donors after allogeneic stem cell transplantation (dated by TCRdb to the early 2020s). Preparation of the library involved RT-PCR. Instrument used: NextSeq 550. TCRdb handled the public reads itself, with Q25 trimming in fastp and clone calling in MiXCR, and kept productive beta chains. Each record represents a unique CDR3 protein, reported with the most common genes and DNA among its rows. The sample table shows around 17,000 distinct CDR3 sequences, and about 30% are seen once. Around 35% of the sample is held by the ten biggest clonotypes. Sequencing was carried out using blood, either unsorted or a sorted T cell fraction (not recorded which). All receptors come from a human donor who was either an allogeneic HSCT recipient or a stem cell or donor lymphocyte infusion donor (not recorded which). It is not recorded whose cells these are; they may come from a transplant donor.

The V gene is TRBV30, the J gene TRBJ1-1, with D possibly matching TRBD1 (5 bases). This CDR3 spans 16 amino acids. The V end lost 2 bases, the J end lost 4 bases, and 20 bases lay between the germline ends. Germline CDR1 GTSNPN, CDR2 SVGIG (reference sequence). The CDR3 protein is CAWSPSRTPPSTEAFF. The CDR3 DNA reads as TGTGCCTGGAGTCCTAGCCGGACACCCCCGTCCACTGAAGCTTTCTTT.

This clonotype is termed medium-sized. V is TRBV3-1 and J is TRBJ1-1; tentative D call: TRBD1 (5 bases). The CDR3 spans 15 residues. The germline CDR1 and CDR2 sequences are LGHDT and YNNKEL (reference sequence). Trimming removed 3 bases at V and 5 bases at J, with 16 bases between. CDR3 nucleotides: TGTGCCAGCAGCCACTATGGGGGGGTGGTTACTGAAGCTTTCTTT. As protein: CASSHYGGVVTEAFF. Full variable domain (rest looked up from reference TRBV3-1 and TRBJ1-1): DTAVSQTPKYLVTQMGNDKSIKCEQNLGHDTMYWYKQDSKKFLKIMFSYNNKELIINETVPNRFSPKSPDKAHLNLHINSLELGDSAVYFCASSHYGGVVTEAFFGQGTRLTVV.

This clonotype was observed at least ten times. The rearrangement links TRBV25-1 to TRBJ1-1, with D perhaps matching TRBD1 (5 bases). With 2 bases removed from V and 7 bases from J, the gap between germline ends came to 11 bases. Germline CDR1 reads MGHDK; CDR2 reads SYGVNS. CDR3 length equals 13 residues. CDR3 region: CASSEPGTFEAFF. The CDR3 DNA sequence: TGTGCCAGCAGTGAACCCGGGACGTTTGAAGCTTTCTTT.

The chain is built from TRBV3-1 and TRBJ1-2; no clear D. Trimming removed 2 bases at V and 1 base at J, with 8 bases between. The CDR3 runs to 14 residues. CDR1 is LGHDT and CDR2 is YNNKEL in the germline V gene (reference sequence). The DNA of the CDR3 is TGTGCCAGCAGCCAACCCGACGGTAACTATGGCTACACCTTC. Translation: CASSQPDGNYGYTF.

V and J are TRBV5-6 and TRBJ1-4; D uncertain. The CDR3 length is 14 residues. Germline V gene lookup returns CDR1 SGHDT and CDR2 YYEEEE. Between the trimmed V and J ends, which lost 0 bases and 0 bases, there was a span of 3 bases. The CDR3 sequence is CASSLVATNEKLFF. CDR3 coding DNA: TGTGCCAGCAGCTTGGTTGCAACTAATGAAAAACTGTTTTTT.

V is TRBV25-1 and J is TRBJ2-7; D unclear. CDR3 size: 13 residues. Germline assignment: CDR1 MGHDK and CDR2 SYGVNS. Trimming cost V 4 bases and J 3 bases, with 10 bases left between them. Here the CDR3 DNA reads TGTGCCAGCAGTGCGGGTCCCTACTACGAGCAGTACTTC. Translated: CASSAGPYYEQYF.

Many counts were recorded for this clonotype. The chain couples TRBV18 to TRBJ1-1; the match to TRBD1 covers 7 bases. V lost 3 bases, J lost 0 bases, and 1 base stayed unmatched. The length of the CDR3 is 14 residues. Germline values: CDR1 KGHSH, CDR2 LQKENI. CDR3 bases: TGTGCCAGCTCACCGACAGGGTTGAACACTGAAGCTTTCTTT. Amino acids: CASSPTGLNTEAFF. The variable domain in full, with the rest retrieved from reference TRBV18 and TRBJ1-1, is NAGVMQNPRHLVRRRGQEARLRCSPMKGHSHVYWYRQLPEEGLKFMVYLQKENIIDESGMPKERFSAEFPKEGPSILRIQQVVRGDSAAYFCASSPTGLNTEAFFGQGTRLTVV.

J is TRBJ2-5 and V is TRBV3-1; D unresolved. This CDR3 has 15 amino acids. CDR1 and CDR2 from the germline V gene are LGHDT and YNNKEL (reference sequence). The V end lost 0 bases, the J end lost 0 bases, and 8 bases lay between the germline ends. The CDR3 nucleotides read TGTGCCAGCAGCCAAGATATTGGGCACCAAGAGACCCAGTACTTC. Translating it yields CASSQDIGHQETQYF.

The V gene is TRBV24-1, the J gene TRBJ1-6; D remains unclear. The germline V and J ends were trimmed by 5 bases and 7 bases, with 11 bases remaining between them. The CDR3 spans 14 residues. Germline V gives CDR1 KGHDR, CDR2 SFDVKD. The DNA of the CDR3 is TGTGCCACCAGTGTGGGCAGACCCAATTCACCCCTCCACTTT. It is translated as CATSVGRPNSPLHF.

This clonotype was picked up a small number of times. V usage is TRBV6-6 and J usage is TRBJ1-2; TRBD1 might be the D (5 bases). The V and J ends lost 6 bases and 8 bases respectively, with 19 bases between them. From germline, CDR1 is MNHNY and CDR2 SVGAGI (reference sequence). The CDR3 contains 14 residues. CDR3 protein: CASSLPPGTGGYTF. In nucleotides, the CDR3 is TGTGCCAGCAGCCTTCCTCCAGGGACGGGGGGCTACACCTTC.

J is TRBJ1-4 and V is TRBV5-5; 7 nucleotides align to TRBD1. V gave up 4 bases and J gave up 5 bases; unmatched junction bases: 2. This CDR3 contains 13 residues. The germline CDR1 and CDR2 sequences are SGHKS and YYEKEE (reference sequence). CDR3 DNA sequence: TGTGCCAGCAGCCGGACAGGAAATGAAAAACTGTTTTTT. This codes for CASSRTGNEKLFF.

The CDR3 DNA reads as TGTGCCAGCAGCGTGGACTTAGACCGACCTGGAAACACCATATATTTT. Translation: CASSVDLDRPGNTIYF. The rearrangement joins TRBV9 to TRBJ1-3; no firm D call. Trimming stripped 2 bases from V and 2 bases from J, with 14 bases between. CDR1 is SGDLS and CDR2 is YYNGEE in the germline V gene. This CDR3 contains 16 residues.

The V gene is TRBV5-1, the J gene TRBJ1-2; TRBD1 agrees at 8 bases. Germline CDR1 reads SGHRS; CDR2 reads YFSETQ. This CDR3 has 16 amino acids. Trimming took 4 bases from V and 6 from J; bases not matched to a gene: 14. CDR3 loop: CASSRLRTGPLDGYTF. CDR3 nucleotide sequence: TGCGCCAGCAGCAGGCTACGGACAGGGCCTTTGGATGGCTACACCTTC.

The rearrangement joins TRBV7-2 to TRBJ2-2; perhaps D is TRBD1 or TRBD2 (5 bases each). Germline V lookup: CDR1 SGHTA, CDR2 FQGNSA. This CDR3 has 14 amino acids. Trimming shortened V by 5 bases and J by 2 bases, and 9 bases separated the two germline ends. The CDR3 sequence: CASSPGTNTGELFF. CDR3 DNA sequence: TGTGCCAGCAGCCCAGGGACCAACACCGGGGAGCTGTTTTTT.

This clonotype is termed medium-sized (0.01 to 0.1%). The V and J genes are TRBV7-7 and TRBJ1-1, with D perhaps matching TRBD1 (5 bases). Germline V gene sequence: CDR1 SSHAT, CDR2 FNYEAQ (reference sequence). The CDR3 has 15 amino acids. The V end lost 0 bases, the J end lost 7 bases, and 15 bases lay between the germline ends. In DNA form, the CDR3 reads TGTGCCAGCAGCTTAGCGGAATTTGGGGCAGTTGAAGCTTTCTTT. The encoded protein is CASSLAEFGAVEAFF.

About this clonotype itself: Lacking the conserved final phenylalanine or tryptophan, this CDR3 likely reflects a read error. J is TRBJ1-5 and V is TRBV5-1, with D tentatively TRBD1 (5 bases). This CDR3 has 14 residues. V shed 3 bases and J shed 6 bases, with 13 bases lying between them. CDR1 is SGHRS, CDR2 YFSETQ, per germline. CDR3 region: CASSSQGGGQPQHL. The DNA of the CDR3 is TGCGCCAGCAGCTCGCAGGGTGGCGGTCAGCCCCAGCATTTG.

The rearrangement links TRBV27 to TRBJ2-5, with 9 bases aligning to TRBD2. CDR3 size: 14 residues. J gave up 2 bases and V 8 bases, and 6 bases lay outside the gene matches. CDR1 MNHEY and CDR2 SMNVEV come from the germline V gene (reference sequence). This CDR3 reads CASQPSGAQETQYF. CDR3 nucleotides: TGTGCCAGCCAGCCTAGCGGGGCACAAGAGACCCAGTACTTC.

This chain connects TRBV4-2 to TRBJ2-3; 9 bases align to TRBD2. Germline trimming cut 1 base from V and 1 base from J; bases unmatched to any gene: 0. The CDR3 covers 15 residues. Germline CDR1 reads LGHNA; CDR2 reads YNFKEQ. This chain's CDR3 is CASSQGLAGTDTQYF. The DNA of the CDR3 is TGTGCCAGCAGCCAAGGACTAGCGGGCACAGATACGCAGTATTTT.

The V gene is TRBV12-3 or TRBV12-4, the J gene TRBJ2-7; D call uncertain. The CDR3 consists of 12 residues. V gave up 5 bases and J gave up 2 bases, with 7 bases separating them. The CDR3 region is CASSPGPYEQYF. The CDR3 region has the DNA TGTGCCAGCAGTCCAGGACCCTACGAGCAGTACTTC.

V is TRBV5-1 and J is TRBJ1-1; tentative D call: TRBD1 (5 bases). Trimming left V 2 bases short and J 0 bases short, with 14 bases between. This CDR3 is 16 amino acids long. The V gene's germline CDR1 is SGHRS and CDR2 YFSETQ. CDR3 protein: CASSFRGDALNTEAFF. The CDR3 bases are TGCGCCAGCAGCTTTCGCGGGGACGCCTTGAACACTGAAGCTTTCTTT.

Ten or more counts support this clonotype. The gene calls are TRBV29-1 and TRBJ1-1; D is uncertain. The CDR3 extends over 15 amino acids. Germline lookup yields CDR1 SQVTM and CDR2 ANQGSEA. V was pared by 3 bases and J by 0 bases, with 14 bases between. CDR3 nucleotide sequence: TGCAGCGTTGATGGTCTAACTTCCTTGAACACTGAAGCTTTCTTT. Encoded protein: CSVDGLTSLNTEAFF.

This clonotype occurred a few times. The gene calls are TRBV5-1 and TRBJ1-2; D remains unclear. From germline, CDR1 is SGHRS and CDR2 YFSETQ. The CDR3 consists of 13 residues. The germline V and J ends were trimmed by 0 bases and 4 bases, with 7 bases remaining between them. The CDR3 spells CASSLGTSYGYTF. DNA of the CDR3: TGCGCCAGCAGCTTGGGCACCTCCTATGGCTACACCTTC.

This clonotype was seen only a few times. The DNA of the CDR3 is TGTGCCACCCTACAGGGGTTGAATCAGCCCCAGCATTTT. This gives the protein CATLQGLNQPQHF. The V and J genes are TRBV10-3 and TRBJ1-5; 7 nucleotides align to TRBD1. The CDR3 loop spans 13 amino acids. CDR1 ENHRY and CDR2 SYGVKD come from the germline V gene. V gave up 10 bases and J gave up 4 bases; unmatched junction bases: 7.

The chain is built from TRBV28 and TRBJ1-6; the D is unclear. The germline gives CDR1 MDHEN, CDR2 SYDVKM. Trimming removed 0 bases at V and 3 bases at J, with 6 bases between. The CDR3 is made up of 15 amino acids. The CDR3 protein is CASSLWGSYNSPLHF. Here the CDR3 DNA reads TGTGCCAGCAGTTTATGGGGCAGCTATAATTCACCCCTCCACTTT.

This clonotype was counted many times. The chain uses TRBV12-3 or TRBV12-4 and TRBJ1-4, with 7 bases identical to TRBD1. The CDR3 extends over 14 amino acids. With 5 bases clipped from V and 7 bases from J, the junction kept 7 bases outside the gene matches. As DNA, the CDR3 is TGTGCCAGCAGTCCCGACAGGGCCGGTGAAAAACTGTTTTTT. Amino acid sequence: CASSPDRAGEKLFF.